The 17 T cell receptor beta chains reported below all come from one sample, sequenced in a study of blood T cell repertoires in COVID-19. Some clones are missing from TCRdb's copy, which holds only in-frame ones; the method was immunoSEQ multiplex PCR. The top ten clones hold about 3.5% of a sample with 200,000 to 300,000 clones, approximately 84% of them seen once. The sample was PBMCs or T cells enriched from blood (not recorded which). Every receptor here comes from a woman in her 40s with acute COVID-19.

The chain has TRBV7-8 and TRBJ1-2; D is unresolved. Trimming cost V 0 bases and J 8 bases, with 13 bases left between them. The germline V gene has CDR1 SGHVS and CDR2 FQNEAQ. The CDR3 consists of 14 residues. The CDR3 loop is CASSLAAGLGGYTF. The CDR3 region has the DNA TGTGCCAGCAGCTTAGCCGCCGGACTGGGCGGCTACACCTTC.

J is TRBJ2-1 and V is TRBV5-1; no firm D call. The CDR3 is made up of 15 amino acids. The germline V gene encodes CDR1 SGHRS and CDR2 YFSETQ. V was shortened by 0 bases and J by 4 bases, with 11 bases between the two germline ends. In DNA, the CDR3 is TGCGCCAGCAGCTTGGGTCGCGTTTATTACAATGAGCAGTTCTTC. Translation: CASSLGRVYYNEQFF.

This clone appeared a single time. This chain links TRBV14 with TRBJ2-3, with TRBD1 as a possible D gene (5 bases). The CDR3 is 15 residues long. Germline V gives CDR1 SGHDN, CDR2 FVKESK. The germline V and J ends were trimmed by 1 base and 3 bases, with 11 bases remaining between them. CDR3 in amino acids: CASSQAMGPTDTQYF. For the CDR3, the DNA is TGTGCCAGCAGCCAAGCTATGGGGCCTACAGATACGCAGTATTTT.

This sequence joins TRBV29-1 and TRBJ2-1; 10 nucleotides agree with TRBD2. V trimming: 3 bases; J trimming: 4 bases; junction bases outside the gene matches: 9. The CDR3 extends over 16 amino acids. Germline lookup yields CDR1 SQVTM and CDR2 ANQGSEA. This CDR3 is CSVEGGASGRYNEQFF. DNA of the CDR3: TGCAGCGTTGAGGGGGGGGCTAGCGGGAGATACAATGAGCAGTTCTTC.

The chain has TRBV11-3 and TRBJ2-5; 10 bases are shared with TRBD2. Germline CDR1 and CDR2: SGHNT and YENEEA. This CDR3 is built from 16 residues. The ends lost 1 base at V and 4 bases at J; junction bases unmatched: 6. The CDR3 is CASSLASTSGIETQYF. The CDR3 DNA is TGTGCCAGCAGCTTAGCTTCTACTAGCGGGATAGAGACCCAGTACTTC.

The CDR3 protein is CASSVGREGFEQFF. CDR3 DNA: TGTGCCAGCAGTGTCGGGCGGGAGGGCTTTGAGCAGTTCTTC. This chain uses TRBV13 with TRBJ2-1; the match to TRBD2 covers 9 bases. The trim removed 6 bases at V and 9 bases at J, leaving 9 bases unmatched. The CDR3 loop spans 14 amino acids. The V gene's germline CDR1 is PRHDT and CDR2 FYEKMQ (reference sequence).

The genes are TRBV25-1 and TRBJ2-1; 7 nucleotides agree with TRBD2. Germline V CDR1 and CDR2: MGHDK, SYGVNS. The CDR3 runs to 16 residues. J lost 9 bases, V lost 1 base, and 12 bases had no gene match. CDR3 in amino acids: CASSEFGGGPIGEQFF. The CDR3 DNA is TGTGCCAGCAGTGAATTCGGGGGAGGGCCGATCGGTGAGCAGTTCTTC.

V usage is TRBV7-9 and J usage is TRBJ2-7; 14 bases agree with TRBD2. J gave up 6 bases and V 4 bases, and 2 bases lay outside the gene matches. This CDR3 region has 14 residues. CDR1 is SEHNR, CDR2 FQNEAQ, per germline (reference sequence). The CDR3 here is CASSWGLAGAEQYF. The CDR3 DNA follows: TGTGCCAGCAGCTGGGGACTAGCGGGAGCCGAGCAGTACTTC.

The CDR3 here is CASRRGGVYNEQFF. In nucleotides, the CDR3 is TGTGCCAGCAGGAGGGGAGGAGTCTACAATGAGCAGTTCTTC. The chain couples TRBV2 to TRBJ2-1; a weak D match, TRBD2 (6 bases). V was trimmed by 6 bases and J by 3 bases, leaving 12 bases between them. Per the germline V gene, CDR1 is SNHLY and CDR2 is FYNNEI. This CDR3 comprises 14 residues. Complete variable domain (other parts from reference TRBV2 and TRBJ2-1): EPEVTQTPSHQVTQMGQEVILRCVPISNHLYFYWYRQILGQKVEFLVSFYNNEISEKSEIFDDQFSVERPDGSNFTLKIRSTKLEDSAMYFCASRRGGVYNEQFFGPGTRLTVL.

The gene calls are TRBV5-1 and TRBJ2-5, with 9 bases matching TRBD2. The ends lost 5 bases at V and 3 bases at J; junction bases unmatched: 8. Germline CDR1 is SGHRS and CDR2 is YFSETQ. The CDR3 length is 15 residues. The CDR3 region is CASRVTSGQEETQYF. CDR3 bases: TGCGCCAGCAGAGTGACTAGCGGCCAGGAAGAGACCCAGTACTTC.

The chain has TRBV3-1 (or the pseudogene TRBV3-2) and TRBJ1-2; D ambiguous. Trimming shortened V by 0 bases and J by 3 bases, and 11 bases separated the two germline ends. There are 15 residues in the CDR3. Germline V CDR1 and CDR2: LGHDT, YNNKEL (reference sequence). The CDR3 region is CASSQDIGSYYGYTF. The DNA of the CDR3 is TGTGCCAGCAGCCAAGATATTGGCAGTTACTATGGCTACACCTTC.

The chain carries TRBV9 and TRBJ2-2, with a weak D call TRBD2 (6 bases). CDR1 is SGDLS and CDR2 is YYNGEE in the germline V gene. CDR3 length: 17 residues. Trimming shortened V by 0 bases and J by 2 bases, and 14 bases separated the two germline ends. CDR3 nucleotide sequence: TGTGCCAGCAGCGTAGAAGGGCTAGCGAGTAACACCGGGGAGCTGTTTTTT. It translates to CASSVEGLASNTGELFF. The variable domain in full, with the rest retrieved from reference TRBV9 and TRBJ2-2, is DSGVTQTPKHLITATGQRVTLRCSPRSGDLSVYWYQQSLDQGLQFLIQYYNGEERAKGNILERFSAQQFPDLHSELNLSSLELGDSALYFCASSVEGLASNTGELFFGEGSRLTVL.

This chain links TRBV14 with TRBJ2-7; D uncertain. Per the germline V gene, CDR1 is SGHDN and CDR2 is FVKESK. Trimming pared 4 bases from V and 0 bases from J, leaving 7 bases between. The CDR3 totals 13 residues. The CDR3 protein is CASSPSSSYEQYF. CDR3 coding DNA: TGTGCCAGCAGCCCGTCTAGCTCCTACGAGCAGTACTTC.

This clone was observed many times. The DNA of the CDR3 is TGTGCCACCAGCAGGGAAGCGGTCTCCTACGAGCAGTACTTC. Its translation: CATSREAVSYEQYF. This chain joins TRBV15 and TRBJ2-7, with a weak D call TRBD2 (5 bases). The CDR3 has 14 residues. The germline gives CDR1 LNHNV, CDR2 YYDKDF (reference sequence). Trimming took 3 bases from V and 0 from J, leaving 9 bases between them.

The chain recombines TRBV9 with TRBJ2-7; 7 nucleotides align to TRBD2. With V trimmed by 3 bases and J by 0 bases, 6 bases remained unmatched. The CDR3 consists of 15 residues. Germline CDR1 is SGDLS and CDR2 is YYNGEE. CDR3: CASSEGAGSSYEQYF. The CDR3 bases are TGTGCCAGCAGCGAAGGAGCGGGATCCTCCTACGAGCAGTACTTC.

This clone was counted ten times or more. The gene calls are TRBV2 and TRBJ2-7; 7 positions match TRBD1. CDR1 SNHLY and CDR2 FYNNEI come from the germline V gene. The CDR3 runs to 14 residues. V dropped 6 bases and J dropped 3; count of bases not matched to a gene: 8. The CDR3 loop is CASSPPGQSYEQYF. The CDR3 DNA is TGTGCCAGCAGCCCACCGGGACAGAGCTACGAGCAGTACTTC.

The genes are TRBV5-1 and TRBJ2-2, with D perhaps TRBD2 (5 bases). CDR3 size: 16 residues. Looked up from germline, CDR1 is SGHRS and CDR2 is YFSETQ. V was shortened by 0 bases and J by 7 bases, with 16 bases between the two germline ends. In DNA, the CDR3 is TGCGCCAGCAGCTTGGCCGCGATCGGGAAGGGCGGGGAGCTGTTTTTT. This sequence encodes CASSLAAIGKGGELFF.